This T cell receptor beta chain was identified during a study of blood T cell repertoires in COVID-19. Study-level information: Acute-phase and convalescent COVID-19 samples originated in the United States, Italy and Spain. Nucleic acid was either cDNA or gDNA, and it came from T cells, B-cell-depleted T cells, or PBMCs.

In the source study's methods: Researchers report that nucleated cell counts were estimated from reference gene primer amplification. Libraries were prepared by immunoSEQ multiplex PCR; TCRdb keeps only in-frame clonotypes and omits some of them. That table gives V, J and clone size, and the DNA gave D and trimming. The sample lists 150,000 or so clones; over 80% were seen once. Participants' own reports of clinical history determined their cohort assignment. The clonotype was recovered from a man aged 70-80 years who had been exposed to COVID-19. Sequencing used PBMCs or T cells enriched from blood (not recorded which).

The CDR3 DNA reads as TGTGCCAGCAGCTTAGAGATAGCGGGAGGCCACAATGAGCAGTTCTTC. Amino acids: CASSLEIAGGHNEQFF. This chain joins TRBV7-8 and TRBJ2-1; the match to TRBD2 covers 10 bases. The V gene end was trimmed by 1 base and the J gene end by 5 bases; junction bases not matched to a gene: 5. The length of the CDR3 is 16 residues. CDR1 is SGHVS and CDR2 is FQNEAQ in the germline V gene.